This T cell receptor (beta chain) was identified during a study of human T cells and chemical hapten exposure (dated by TCRdb to the early 2020s). A note on the overall study: For sensitization, 2% DPC in acetone was applied to an approximately 2 cm by approximately 2 cm area of upper inner arm skin. Throughout the study period of about 22 weeks, patients also received therapeutic DPC doses to the scalp every week. Patch testing was done on the upper back using Finn chambers containing 0.01% DPC, and results were scored after 6 days according to International Contact Dermatitis Research Group standards. Most of the patients in the cohort were female, and the cohort covered alopecia areata with under or over 50% scalp involvement, alopecia totalis and alopecia universalis. Libraries were pooled for sequencing, and variation in per-sample TCR yields was attributed mainly to small differences in library volumes within the pool. In alopecia patients, the study followed how the peripheral blood TCR repertoire changed in vivo over primary and secondary sensitization to diphenylcyclopropenone (DPC), a hapten. Blood was sampled from patients pre-sensitization (week 0) and at 2, 6 and about 24 weeks after DPC sensitization. Blood for TCR sequencing was provided by twenty-nine alopecia patients at one to four time points (pre-sensitization, 2, 6 and 24 weeks). The study at large found these results: Repeated subsampling changed both the strength of the expansion versus patch-test correlation and the threshold at which the correlation became significant. Patch test score was positively correlated with the number of PT1 expanded TCRs, with significance at thresholds 8, 16 and 32 but not at 4. Compared with pre-sensitization or healthy control sets, expanded TCRs formed significantly more large CDR3 similarity clusters, which is consistent with antigen-driven responses. Alopecia, a presumed autoimmune disease, was present in all patients, so the immune response of the patients might differ from that of healthy individuals. DPC sensitization did not change how many TCRs were above 1 in 1000 frequency, and no evidence was found of alterations in global repertoire structure.

Receptor amplification or capture employed RACE. Sequencing instrument: NextSeq 500. During library preparation, unique molecular identifiers were attached to individual cDNA molecules so that TCRs could be counted in a quantitative, reproducible way. For every blood RNA sample, sequencing covered both the TCR alpha and TCR beta chains. From the authors' description of their analysis: A median of roughly 99,000 TCRs per sample was observed, with a range of about 20,000 to 750,000. V, J and CDR3 annotation of the TCR reads was carried out using the Decombinator software suite. For the PS versus PT1 abundance plots, all samples were subsampled to the same number of TCRs (28,000). TCRs were defined as expanded if absent before sensitization and observed at least eight times at the 2-week time point. TCRdb reworked the public reads: Q25 trimming with fastp, MiXCR clone assembly, productive beta chains retained. Merged by CDR3 protein, the rows form single entries marked with the most common genes and DNA. TCRdb assigned the V and J calls; the authors' analysis was not used. This sample holds tens of thousands of distinct CDR3 sequences; about a tenth were observed only once. The ten largest make up about 1.3% of the sample.

This clonotype was seen repeatedly, ten times or more. This receptor's antigen is unknown. Base qualities were left out, and no much larger clone turns up one base away. Read against the paper, the sample's time point label means: patch test 1, 2 weeks after DPC sensitization. The intended sense of this specimen's treatment or condition label: therapeutic diphenylcyclopropenone sensitization with weekly scalp DPC. At every patch-test visit, the blood draw took place before the patch test was put on. Eligible patients were aged 18 to 70, diagnosed with alopecia, deemed suitable for DPC therapy, and excluded if pregnant. Unfractionated whole blood was collected in Tempus Blood RNA tubes, and total RNA was extracted from that blood. The clonotype comes from a woman in her forties or fifties with alopecia areata. Some clones in this sample may be carry-over from other donors' samples. Here the sequenced sample was whole blood, taken in connection with sensitization to the hapten diphenylcyclopropenone (DPC).

The CDR3 region has the sequence CASSADRGLNTEAFF. The DNA sequence is as follows: TGTGCCAGCAGTGCCGACAGGGGGTTGAACACTGAAGCTTTCTTT. The sequence is built from TRBV2 and TRBJ1-1, with TRBD1 identical over 9 junction bases. Measured from the cysteine to the phenylalanine, the CDR3 is 15 residues long. The entry retains the CDR3 DNA only, 45 bases that are in frame from base 1. Taken from the germline V gene, the CDR1 and CDR2 loops are SNHLY and FYNNEI. Ends trimmed: V by 4 bases, J by 0 bases; bases unmatched to a gene: 3.